The 20 T cell receptor beta chains below all came from one sample that was sequenced in a study of technical replicates of blood from several donors. TCRdb's copy holds only in-frame clones and misses some; the assay was immunoSEQ multiplex PCR. The table records about 76,000 clones, 80% to 90% of them present only once. The sample comprised PBMCs. The receptors shown here come from a human donor in good health. Some clones in this sample may be carry-over from other donors' samples.

The rearrangement uses TRBV10-3 and TRBJ2-5; unclear D gene. V was cut by 6 bases and J by 1 base, with 6 bases left in between. Germline CDR1 is ENHRY and CDR2 is SYGVKD. This CDR3 spans 12 amino acids. The CDR3 coding sequence is TGTGCCATCAGCCCTTCCCAAGAGACCCAGTACTTC. Translation: CAISPSQETQYF.

The gene calls are TRBV6-6 and TRBJ2-5; D is possibly TRBD2 (6 bases). CDR1 and CDR2 from the germline V gene are MNHNY and SVGAGI (reference sequence). V was shortened by 6 bases and J by 5 bases, with 16 bases between the two germline ends. The CDR3 is 14 residues long. The DNA for the CDR3 is TGTGCCAGCAGACAAGAAGGGGAGGAGGAGACCCAGTACTTC. This sequence encodes CASRQEGEEETQYF.

V is TRBV15 and J is TRBJ2-3; TRBD1 matches at 8 bases. J lost 6 bases, V lost 8 bases, and 16 bases had no gene match. Germline V gene sequence: CDR1 LNHNV, CDR2 YYDKDF (reference sequence). This CDR3 has 16 residues. This CDR3 reads CATDISIRRGRDTQYF. The CDR3, as DNA: TGTGCCACCGACATTTCGATTCGCAGGGGGCGCGATACGCAGTATTTT.

The sample holds one count of this clone. The chain carries TRBV20-1 and TRBJ1-1; D call uncertain. Trimming took 1 base from V and 5 from J, leaving 5 bases between them. Germline V gene sequence: CDR1 DFQATT, CDR2 SNEGSKA (reference sequence). The length of the CDR3 is 11 residues. The DNA of the CDR3 is TGCAGTGCTAGAGCCCTGACTGAAGCTTTCTTT. Translated: CSARALTEAFF.

The chain recombines TRBV6-4 with TRBJ2-3; 9 bases are shared with TRBD2. The CDR3 runs to 16 residues. Germline trimming cut 0 bases from V and 4 bases from J; bases unmatched to any gene: 5. The germline V gene encodes CDR1 MRHNA and CDR2 SNTAGT. In DNA form, the CDR3 reads TGTGCCAGCAGTGACTCGGCGGGGGGGCTCCCAGATACGCAGTATTTT. Translating it yields CASSDSAGGLPDTQYF.

The chain couples TRBV4-1 to TRBJ1-4, with D possibly TRBD1 on 5 matching bases. V gave up 1 base and J gave up 3 bases, with 12 bases separating them. CDR1 and CDR2 (germline): MGHRA, YSYEKL. The CDR3 totals 16 residues. The chain's CDR3 is CASSQVGAGANEKLFF. The CDR3 DNA reads TGCGCCAGCAGCCAAGTTGGGGCGGGAGCTAATGAAAAACTGTTTTTT.

The V and J genes are TRBV23-1 and TRBJ2-7; D unresolved. TRBV23-1 is classed as an ORF, of uncertain function. The CDR3 runs to 14 residues. Trimming took off 0 bases at V and 1 base at J, with 7 bases between the two ends. This CDR3 reads CASSQSNRSYEQYF. In DNA, the CDR3 is TGCGCCAGCAGTCAATCCAACAGATCCTACGAGCAGTACTTC.

This chain uses TRBV7-2 with TRBJ2-3; D is ambiguous. The CDR3 contains 13 residues. The V end lost 7 bases, the J end lost 6 bases, and 14 bases lay between the germline ends. The germline gives CDR1 SGHTA, CDR2 FQGNSA. The DNA for the CDR3 is TGTGCCAGCACCCCAAACCTCGGGGATACGCAGTATTTT. Amino acids: CASTPNLGDTQYF.

V is TRBV7-2 and J is TRBJ2-7; the D is unclear. Trimming cost V 3 bases and J 2 bases, with 5 bases left between them. CDR3 length: 12 amino acids. Germline loops: CDR1 SGHTA, CDR2 FQGNSA. In DNA form, the CDR3 reads TGTGCCAGCAGCTTGAGCCCCTACGAGCAGTACTTC. It yields the protein CASSLSPYEQYF.

This clone was picked up one time. This sequence joins TRBV9 and TRBJ2-2; no clear D. Germline lookup yields CDR1 SGDLS and CDR2 YYNGEE. The CDR3 has 16 residues. V lost 0 bases and J 1 base, leaving 10 bases between the germline ends. The CDR3 is CASSVGGRLNTGELFF. For the CDR3, the DNA is TGTGCCAGCAGCGTAGGTGGCCGATTGAACACCGGGGAGCTGTTTTTT. Filled out from reference TRBV9 and TRBJ2-2, the complete variable domain reads DSGVTQTPKHLITATGQRVTLRCSPRSGDLSVYWYQQSLDQGLQFLIQYYNGEERAKGNILERFSAQQFPDLHSELNLSSLELGDSALYFCASSVGGRLNTGELFFGEGSRLTVL.

The chain links TRBV11-2 to TRBJ1-2; the D gene is possibly TRBD1 (6 bases). Germline-derived CDR1 and CDR2 are SGHAT and FQNNGV. Trimming removed 1 base at V and 2 bases at J, with 17 bases between. The CDR3 spans 17 residues. CDR3 DNA sequence: TGTGCCAGCAGCTTAGTTGGCAGGGGCAAAATCAACTATGGCTACACCTTC. Residues: CASSLVGRGKINYGYTF.

Points on this clone: This sample includes further DNA sequences coding for the same CDR3. The rearrangement links TRBV18 to TRBJ2-7; D is possibly TRBD1 (6 bases). Trimming cost V 3 bases and J 4 bases, with 13 bases left between them. This CDR3 has 14 amino acids. CDR1 KGHSH and CDR2 LQKENI come from the germline V gene. The CDR3 coding sequence is TGTGCCAGCTCACCGTCCAAACAGGGATACGAGCAGTACTTC. It translates to CASSPSKQGYEQYF. The variable domain in full, completed from reference TRBV18 and TRBJ2-7, reads NAGVMQNPRHLVRRRGQEARLRCSPMKGHSHVYWYRQLPEEGLKFMVYLQKENIIDESGMPKERFSAEFPKEGPSILRIQQVVRGDSAAYFCASSPSKQGYEQYFGPGTRLTVT.

The genes are TRBV13 and TRBJ2-1; no definite D call. Trimming took 6 bases from V and 4 from J, leaving 19 bases between them. Germline loops: CDR1 PRHDT, CDR2 FYEKMQ (reference sequence). The CDR3 sequence is 16 residues long. The CDR3, as DNA: TGTGCCAGCAGAACCAGACAAAGAAGTACATACAATGAGCAGTTCTTC. It encodes CASRTRQRSTYNEQFF. The complete variable domain, with remaining parts taken from reference TRBV13 and TRBJ2-1, reads AAGVIQSPRHLIKEKRETATLKCYPIPRHDTVYWYQQGPGQDPQFLISFYEKMQSDKGSIPDRFSAQQFSDYHSELNMSSLELGDSALYFCASRTRQRSTYNEQFFGPGTRLTVL.

The V and J genes are TRBV6-5 and TRBJ1-5; TRBD1 matches at 7 bases. CDR3 size: 14 residues. Germline CDR1 and CDR2: MNHEY and SVGAGI. V lost 6 bases, J lost 2 bases, and 4 bases stayed unmatched. The chain's CDR3 is CASSLDRGNQPQHF. The CDR3, as DNA: TGTGCCAGCAGCCTTGACAGGGGCAATCAGCCCCAGCATTTT.

The rearrangement joins TRBV4-2 to TRBJ2-5, with TRBD1 as a possible D gene (5 bases). The V end lost 0 bases, the J end lost 4 bases, and 9 bases lay between the germline ends. The germline V gene has CDR1 LGHNA and CDR2 YNFKEQ. This CDR3 region has 14 residues. The CDR3: CASSQDSRGETQYF. For the CDR3, the DNA is TGTGCCAGCAGCCAAGACTCAAGGGGAGAGACCCAGTACTTC.

This chain uses TRBV5-1 with TRBJ2-5; D possibly corresponds to TRBD2 (5 bases). Germline assignment: CDR1 SGHRS and CDR2 YFSETQ. V was clipped by 5 bases and J by 2 bases, with 19 bases between them. The CDR3 contains 16 residues. CDR3 in amino acids: CASRKGANTIQETQYF. The CDR3 DNA reads as TGCGCCAGCAGAAAGGGAGCGAATACTATTCAAGAGACCCAGTACTTC.

V and J are TRBV6-5 and TRBJ1-1, with 8 positions matching TRBD1. The V segment lost 3 bases and the J segment 10 bases; nucleotides outside the gene matches: 10. This CDR3 is built from 14 residues. Germline lookup yields CDR1 MNHEY and CDR2 SVGAGI. CDR3 sequence: CASSYAGQDEIAFF. The CDR3 nucleotides read TGTGCCAGCAGTTATGCGGGACAGGATGAGATAGCTTTCTTT.

This clone was counted a single time. The chain carries TRBV7-9 and TRBJ2-5, with TRBD2 matching over 10 bases. The J call could be wrong; TRBJ2-7 is a better fit for the DNA end. CDR1 SEHNR and CDR2 FQNEAQ come from the germline V gene (reference sequence). This CDR3 is 16 amino acids long. CDR3 nucleotides: TGTGCCTCCCCCCCAGTTTGGGCTAGCGGGAGCTACGAGCAGTACTTC. It encodes CASPPVWASGSYEQYF.

J is TRBJ2-7 and V is TRBV7-9, with D unresolved. Trimming removed 5 bases from V and 0 bases from J, with 14 bases in between. CDR1 is SEHNR, CDR2 FQNEAQ, per germline (reference sequence). The CDR3 loop spans 15 amino acids. In DNA form, the CDR3 reads TGTGCCAGCAGCACTCGACTCAAGAGCTCCTACGAGCAGTACTTC. It is translated as CASSTRLKSSYEQYF.

This clone was recorded once. The rearrangement links TRBV5-1 to TRBJ2-3; 7 nucleotides align to TRBD2. The length of the CDR3 is 14 residues. Germline CDR1 reads SGHRS; CDR2 reads YFSETQ. Unmatched junction bases numbered 2, after V lost 0 bases and J lost 4 bases. The DNA of the CDR3 is TGCGCCAGCAGCTTGGGCGGGAGCTCAGATACGCAGTATTTT. This encodes CASSLGGSSDTQYF.